This T cell receptor (beta chain) was identified in a study of cytomegalovirus exposure and HLA in healthy donors (dated 2017 in TCRdb). Broadly, across the study: An earlier analysis of 587 of the donors reported about 280 Gb of sequence data and around 110 million unique TCR beta sequences obtained from roughly 180 million T cells. The study profiled the T cell repertoires of around 700 subjects by immunosequencing and related them to cytomegalovirus serostatus. Among the roughly 400 genotyped donors, approximately 82% belonged to the genetic ancestry cluster associated with self-reported Caucasian donors. Along with the roughly 610-subject first cohort, a separate validation cohort of around 110 different subjects was used. A later genetic analysis took genome-wide SNP genotypes for about 65% of the 666 donors and used that subset as a discovery cohort. In a later analysis, previously published TCR beta repertoires from several hundred donors were re-analyzed and high-resolution HLA genotyping was added so that TCR occurrence patterns could be studied. To decide whether each TCR beta V gene segment behaved as functional or pseudogenic, an earlier analysis of some 580 of the donors relied on high-throughput TCR beta sequencing. The aim of the study was to test whether cataloging public T cell receptors could identify signatures of past pathogen exposure. Donor age, sex, ethnicity and CMV serostatus were collected together with the repertoire data. To predict cytomegalovirus infection status, the study brought together high-throughput TCR immunosequencing, statistical association of individual TCRs with disease status, and machine learning. The number of donors typed differed by locus, with about 629-630 for A, B, C, DRB1 and DQB1, about 500 for DQA1, 606 for DPA1, and some 440 for DPB1. Roughly 290 gigabases of sequencing data and approximately 92 million unique TCR sequences made up an early release that covered some 640 HLA-typed donors. Class I and class II HLA loci were covered by the typing at four-digit resolution. Rather than drawing on any new phenotypic data, the later analysis identified candidate immune exposures from TCR beta sequences and the way those sequences occurred across donors. Across 398 genotyped donors of the cohort, an average of roughly 200,000 unique TCR beta nucleotide sequences per donor were sequenced, and roughly 17% of those sequences were non-productive. A handful of DR-DQ haplotypes were handled as single units for association and clustering because linkage in the cohort was strong. Every repertoire in the discovery cohort had been generated on one and the same sequencing platform.

Study-level results and caveats: Because HLA typing was unavailable for some donors at each locus, only the typed subset was used in association tests. A group of highly shared sequence variants was considered likely to be a technical artifact of the sequencing pipeline. A later analysis reported that several top co-occurrence clusters appeared linked to parvovirus B19, influenza, CMV and Epstein-Barr virus. A total of about 150 TCR beta chains were listed by the study as associated with cytomegalovirus. In vitro tests confirmed that a few of the cytomegalovirus-associated TCR beta chains recognize cytomegalovirus antigens. Broadly in line with IMGT annotations, most TCR beta V segments showed up in productive rearrangements about 87% or about 30% of the time in an earlier analysis of approximately 600 of the donors. For the cohort, immune exposure information was limited to CMV serostatus. When HLA alleles, especially DR and DQ, strongly co-occurred, attributing TCR associations to individual alleles was difficult. A later analysis found that most CMV-associated TCR beta chains appeared HLA-restricted, with HLA associations seemingly driven largely by CMV exposure. The authors suggested that the approach could potentially be generalized to other disease states and immunological phenotypes. Roughly 17 rarely observed V segments, including chromosome 9 orphons, were excluded from the earlier analysis of just under 600 of the donors because counts were too low. Because the 87-base-pair reads could not distinguish some IMGT-functional V segments, including TRBV6-2 and TRBV6-3, those segments were excluded. In a later analysis, TCR association rates were found to vary across HLA loci, with the most associated TCRs seen for DRB1 alleles and the fewest for HLA-C alleles. A later genetic analysis associated a missense DCLRE1C variant with V-gene and J-gene trimming of TCR beta chains, and an independent cohort replicated the association. Linkage disequilibrium might explain the correlated functional status among segregating V segments, but an unknown experimental factor could not be excluded. The classifier was reported to diagnose cytomegalovirus status with high specificity and sensitivity in both the original cohort and the validation cohort. A further reported finding was that TCR beta sequences accurately predicted the HLA-A and HLA-B alleles for most subjects in the first cohort. The cohort was sequenced for TCR beta chains only, and without alpha or paired-chain data the features that could be detected were limited. The presence/absence analyses assumed that sequencing depth was roughly uniform across donors, and that assumption may not be true. In a later analysis, 15,000 to 20,000 TCR beta sequences were associated with specific HLA alleles at a false discovery rate of 0.05. In a later genetic analysis, fewer N-insertions in productive TCRs were reported among donors in an Asian-associated ancestry cluster than the approximately 670-donor mean. In a later analysis, HLA-associated TCR beta chains showed more clonal expansion and lower generation probabilities than non-associated chains that were equally common. Most TCR sequences were seen in very few donors, while some public TCRs were found in many individuals.

About this clone: This clone's antigen is unknown. No base qualities exist here, and no much larger clone lies one base off it.

The trim is 2 bases for V and 3 bases for J, with a gap of 13 bases between the germline ends. Measured from the cysteine to the phenylalanine, the CDR3 is 15 residues long. Left in the record is the CDR3 DNA by itself, 45 bases read in frame from the first base. From a lookup of the germline V gene (reference sequence), CDR1 and CDR2 are PRHDT and FYEKMQ. The cohort comprised 670 or so healthy bone marrow donors. At the time of sampling, every cohort member was nominally healthy, though immune exposures that went unrecorded were likely present. The donor was CMV seropositive and was included in the group of some 290 seropositive cohort members. Every donor gave a peripheral blood sample, and the peripheral blood mononuclear cells from that sample were used for TCR beta sequencing. The Qiagen DNeasy Blood Extraction Kit was used to extract genomic DNA from the blood cell samples. The library was obtained by the immunoSEQ multiplex PCR assay. A mixture of 60 forward primers for TCR Vbeta segments and 13 reverse primers for TCR Jbeta segments was used in the multiplex PCR. The CDR3 region of rearranged TCR beta genes was amplified from genomic DNA with a multiplex PCR assay. On the Illumina HiSeq System, the amplified TCR beta libraries were sequenced as 87-base-pair reads. The source study handled its data this way. A later analysis counted approximately 84 million unique TCR beta chains across the 690 or so repertoires, and some 12 million of these chains were shared by at least two donors. Raw reads were error-corrected and collapsed into unique sequences by a nearest-neighbor algorithm in which closely related sequences were merged to remove PCR and sequencing errors. Alignment of CDR3 sequences to IMGT reference sequences was used to assign V, D and J gene segments. For a sequence to be retained, at least a six-nucleotide match to both a V gene segment and a J gene segment was required. Rearrangements were called productive when the CDR3 lacked stop codons and stayed in frame with V and J; all others were non-productive. CDR3 was defined by IMGT convention, running from the second conserved V-encoded cysteine to the conserved J-encoded phenylalanine. Sequences without an unambiguous match to a single V gene segment were excluded from the earlier analysis of 500 to 700 of the donors. An earlier analysis of fewer than 750 of the donors classified V segments as functional when productive rearrangements were above 56.7% and as segregating when the standard deviation between donors was above 5%. A statistical classification framework was developed to diagnose cytomegalovirus status using the catalog of TCR beta chain sequences. A later analysis assigned V and J genes by comparing TCR nucleotide sequences with IMGT/GENE-DB human TR gene sequences. In a later analysis, CDR3 sequences and most-parsimonious VDJ recombination scenarios were assigned using the TCRdist pipeline. In a later analysis, each TCR beta chain was defined by its CDR3 amino acid sequence together with its V-gene family, and reads without a unique V-gene family were excluded. As a way to deal with suspected cross-contamination and a sequencing artifact, a later analysis dropped more than 500 nucleotide sequences that were highly shared and had low generation probability. In a later analysis, a clonal expansion index for each public chain was calculated from normalized within-repertoire ranks of inferred template counts. Generation probabilities in a later analysis came from a VDJ recombination model fitted to out-of-frame rearrangements, and those results were checked against IGoR. In a later analysis, TCR-TCR, TCR-HLA and TCR-CMV co-occurrence was scored with hypergeometric tests, and a repertoire-size bias correction was applied to TCR pairs. False discovery rates were estimated in a later analysis by permuting HLA or CMV assignments 20 times. In a later analysis, co-occurring TCRs were grouped using DBSCAN, with TCRdist sequence similarity added in when clustering inside HLA-allele-positive subsets. Co-occurrence clustering excluded repertoires with fewer than 30,000 or more than 120,000 public chains, plus five with anomalous nucleotide sharing. Entries here come from immuneACCESS through TCRdb and include only in-frame sequences with V and J called. Some clones fail to appear in such tables; in the studies checked, an unresolved V gene covers under half of the shortfall, and the cause of the remainder is unknown. The D gene and trimming were derived from the DNA, and the V and J assignments and clone size from that table. This sample holds nearly 110,000 clones; around 75% were observed only once. The top ten constitute around 2.8% of the sample.

Sequencing was carried out using PBMCs. Recombination joined TRBV13 with TRBJ1-2; perhaps TRBD1 is the D gene, with 6 bases matching. The source of this sequence is a male donor in good health and CMV-seropositive. The CDR3 region has the sequence CASSLTGGRDYGYTF. The nucleotide sequence reads TGTGCCAGCAGCTTAACCGGGGGGCGTGACTATGGCTACACCTTC.